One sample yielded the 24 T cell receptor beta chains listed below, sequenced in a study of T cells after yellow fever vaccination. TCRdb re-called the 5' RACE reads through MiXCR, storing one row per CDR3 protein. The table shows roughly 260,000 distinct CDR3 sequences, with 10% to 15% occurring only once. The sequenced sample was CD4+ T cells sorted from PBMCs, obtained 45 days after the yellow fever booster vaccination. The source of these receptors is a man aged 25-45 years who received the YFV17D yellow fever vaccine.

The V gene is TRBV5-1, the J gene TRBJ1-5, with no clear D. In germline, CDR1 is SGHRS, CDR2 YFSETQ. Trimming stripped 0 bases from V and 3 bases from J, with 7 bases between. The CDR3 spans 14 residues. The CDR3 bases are TGCGCCAGCAGCTTGGGTCCGGCCAATCAGCCCCAGCATTTT. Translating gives CASSLGPANQPQHF. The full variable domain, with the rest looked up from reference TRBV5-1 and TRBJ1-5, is KAGVTQTPRYLIKTRGQQVTLSCSPISGHRSVSWYQQTPGQGLQFLFEYFSETQRNKGNFPGRFSGRQFSNSRSEMNVSTLELGDSALYLCASSLGPANQPQHFGDGTRLSIL.

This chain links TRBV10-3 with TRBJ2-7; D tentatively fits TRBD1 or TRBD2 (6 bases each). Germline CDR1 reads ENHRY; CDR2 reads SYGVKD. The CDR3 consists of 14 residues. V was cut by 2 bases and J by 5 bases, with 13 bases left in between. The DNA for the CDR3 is TGTGCCATCAGTGAGGTGGGGGGCGAAAACGAGCAGTACTTC. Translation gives CAISEVGGENEQYF.

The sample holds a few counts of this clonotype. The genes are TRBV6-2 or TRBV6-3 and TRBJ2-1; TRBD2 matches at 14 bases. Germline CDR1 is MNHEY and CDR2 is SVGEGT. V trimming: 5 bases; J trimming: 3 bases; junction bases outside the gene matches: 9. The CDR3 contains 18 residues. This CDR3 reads CASSTGTSGRVGYNEQFF. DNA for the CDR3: TGTGCCAGCAGTACCGGGACTAGCGGGAGAGTTGGCTACAATGAGCAGTTCTTC.

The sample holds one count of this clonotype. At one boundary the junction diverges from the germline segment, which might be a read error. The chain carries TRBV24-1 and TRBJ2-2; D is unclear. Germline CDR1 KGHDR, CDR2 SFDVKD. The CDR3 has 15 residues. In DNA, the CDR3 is TGTTCCACCAGTGATTTCCCCCCAAACACCGGGGAGCTGTTTTTT. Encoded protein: CSTSDFPPNTGELFF.

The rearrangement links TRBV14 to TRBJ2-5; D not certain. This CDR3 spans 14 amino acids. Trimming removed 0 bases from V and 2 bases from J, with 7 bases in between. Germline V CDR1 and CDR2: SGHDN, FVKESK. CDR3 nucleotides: TGTGCCAGCAGCCAAGACCGAAGTCAAGAGACCCAGTACTTC. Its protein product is CASSQDRSQETQYF.

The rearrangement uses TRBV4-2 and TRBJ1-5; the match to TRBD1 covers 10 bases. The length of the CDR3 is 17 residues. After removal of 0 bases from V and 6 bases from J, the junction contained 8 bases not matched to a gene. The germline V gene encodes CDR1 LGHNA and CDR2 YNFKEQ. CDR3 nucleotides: TGTGCCAGCAGCCAAGACGGGGACAGGGGTTATGGTCAGCCCCAGCATTTT. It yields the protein CASSQDGDRGYGQPQHF.

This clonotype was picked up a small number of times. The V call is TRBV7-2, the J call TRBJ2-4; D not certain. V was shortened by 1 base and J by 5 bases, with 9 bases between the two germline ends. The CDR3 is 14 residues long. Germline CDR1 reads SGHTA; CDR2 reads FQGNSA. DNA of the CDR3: TGTGCCAGCAGCTTAGGAGTCAGCCAAAACATTCAGTACTTC. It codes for CASSLGVSQNIQYF.

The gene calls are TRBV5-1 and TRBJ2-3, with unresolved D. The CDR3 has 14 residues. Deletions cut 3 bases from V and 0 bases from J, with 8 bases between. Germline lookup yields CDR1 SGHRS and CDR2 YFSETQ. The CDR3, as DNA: TGCGCCAGCAGCTCCTGGACCAGCACAGATACGCAGTATTTT. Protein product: CASSSWTSTDTQYF.

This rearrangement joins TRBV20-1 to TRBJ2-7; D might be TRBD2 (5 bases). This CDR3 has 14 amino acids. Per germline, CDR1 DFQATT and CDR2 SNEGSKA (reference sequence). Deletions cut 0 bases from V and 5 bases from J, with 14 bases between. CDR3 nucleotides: TGCAGTGCTAGAGATAGTGGGAGTACCAACGAGCAGTACTTC. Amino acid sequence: CSARDSGSTNEQYF.

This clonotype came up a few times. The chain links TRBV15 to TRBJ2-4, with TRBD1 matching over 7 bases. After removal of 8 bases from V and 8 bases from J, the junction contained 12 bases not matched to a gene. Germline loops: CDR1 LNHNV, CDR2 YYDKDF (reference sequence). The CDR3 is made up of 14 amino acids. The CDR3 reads CATAGGGLRDIQYF. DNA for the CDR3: TGTGCCACCGCAGGGGGTGGGCTAAGGGACATTCAGTACTTC.

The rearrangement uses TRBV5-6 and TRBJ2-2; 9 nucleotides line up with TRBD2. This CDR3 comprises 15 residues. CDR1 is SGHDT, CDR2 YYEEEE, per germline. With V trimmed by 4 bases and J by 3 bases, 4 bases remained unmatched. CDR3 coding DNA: TGTGCCAGCAGCCAAGCGGGAGGACACACCGGGGAGCTGTTTTTT. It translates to CASSQAGGHTGELFF.

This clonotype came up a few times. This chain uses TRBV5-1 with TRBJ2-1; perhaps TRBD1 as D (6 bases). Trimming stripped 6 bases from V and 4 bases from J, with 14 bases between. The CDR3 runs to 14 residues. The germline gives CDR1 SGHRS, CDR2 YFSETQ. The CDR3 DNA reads TGCGCCAGCACACCCGGGACACTGTACAATGAGCAGTTCTTC. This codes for CASTPGTLYNEQFF.

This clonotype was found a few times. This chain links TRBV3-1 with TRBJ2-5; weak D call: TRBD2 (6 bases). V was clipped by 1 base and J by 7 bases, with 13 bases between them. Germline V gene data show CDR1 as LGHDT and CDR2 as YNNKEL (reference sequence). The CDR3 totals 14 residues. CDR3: CASSQGGGAGTQYF. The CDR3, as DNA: TGTGCCAGCAGCCAAGGCGGCGGGGCGGGGACCCAGTACTTC.

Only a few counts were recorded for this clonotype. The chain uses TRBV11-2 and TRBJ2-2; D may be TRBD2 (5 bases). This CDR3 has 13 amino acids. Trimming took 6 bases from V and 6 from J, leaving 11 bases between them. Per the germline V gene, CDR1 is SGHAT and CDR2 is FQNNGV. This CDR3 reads CASRSLAPGELFF. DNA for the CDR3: TGTGCCAGCAGATCTCTAGCTCCCGGGGAGCTGTTTTTT. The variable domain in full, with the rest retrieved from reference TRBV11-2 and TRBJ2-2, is EAGVAQSPRYKIIEKRQSVAFWCNPISGHATLYWYQQILGQGPKLLIQFQNNGVVDDSQLPKDRFSAERLKGVDSTLKIQPAKLEDSAVYLCASRSLAPGELFFGEGSRLTVL.

CDR3 residues: CASSPPRTPGRETQYF. The CDR3 nucleotides read TGTGCCAGCAGCCCCCCCCGGACCCCTGGGAGGGAGACCCAGTACTTC. The chain has TRBV7-2 and TRBJ2-5, with D perhaps TRBD2 (6 bases). Germline lookup yields CDR1 SGHTA and CDR2 FQGNSA. The V gene lost 5 bases and the J gene lost 5 bases, with 21 bases spanning the gap. The CDR3 extends over 16 amino acids.

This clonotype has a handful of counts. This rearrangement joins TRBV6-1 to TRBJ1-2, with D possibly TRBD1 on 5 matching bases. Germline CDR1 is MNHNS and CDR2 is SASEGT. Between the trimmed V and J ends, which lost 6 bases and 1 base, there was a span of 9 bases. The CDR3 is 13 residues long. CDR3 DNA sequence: TGTGCCAGCAGCCGGACACTTAACTATGGCTACACCTTC. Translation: CASSRTLNYGYTF.

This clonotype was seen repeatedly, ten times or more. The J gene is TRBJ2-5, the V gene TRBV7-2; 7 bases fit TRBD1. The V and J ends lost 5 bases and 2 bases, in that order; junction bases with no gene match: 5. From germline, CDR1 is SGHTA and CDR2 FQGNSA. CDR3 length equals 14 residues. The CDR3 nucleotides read TGTGCCAGCAGCCAAGACAGGGCACAAGAGACCCAGTACTTC. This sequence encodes CASSQDRAQETQYF.

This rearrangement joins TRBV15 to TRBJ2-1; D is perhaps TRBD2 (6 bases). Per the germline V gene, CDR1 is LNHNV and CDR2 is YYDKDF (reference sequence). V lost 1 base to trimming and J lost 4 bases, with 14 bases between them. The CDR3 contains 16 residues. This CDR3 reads CATSRGGETPYNEQFF. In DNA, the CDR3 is TGTGCCACCAGCAGAGGGGGGGAGACACCTTACAATGAGCAGTTCTTC.

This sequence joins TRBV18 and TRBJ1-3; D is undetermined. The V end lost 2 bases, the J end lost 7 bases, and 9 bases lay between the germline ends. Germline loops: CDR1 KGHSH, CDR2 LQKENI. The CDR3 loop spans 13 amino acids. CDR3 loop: CASSPNLENTIYF. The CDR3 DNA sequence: TGTGCCAGCTCACCAAATTTGGAGAACACCATATATTTT.

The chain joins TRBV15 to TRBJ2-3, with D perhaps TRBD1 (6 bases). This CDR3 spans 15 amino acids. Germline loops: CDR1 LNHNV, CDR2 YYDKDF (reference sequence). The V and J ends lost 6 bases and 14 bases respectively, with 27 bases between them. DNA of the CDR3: TGTGCCACCAGAGGGGGATCTTCCTTCGGCCGTGAGCCGTATTTT. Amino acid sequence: CATRGGSSFGREPYF.

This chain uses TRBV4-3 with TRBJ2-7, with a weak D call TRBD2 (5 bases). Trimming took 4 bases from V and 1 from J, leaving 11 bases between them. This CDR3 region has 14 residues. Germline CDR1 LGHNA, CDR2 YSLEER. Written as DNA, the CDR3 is TGCGCCAGCAGCCCCCGCTTAGCGTCCTACGAGCAGTACTTC. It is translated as CASSPRLASYEQYF.

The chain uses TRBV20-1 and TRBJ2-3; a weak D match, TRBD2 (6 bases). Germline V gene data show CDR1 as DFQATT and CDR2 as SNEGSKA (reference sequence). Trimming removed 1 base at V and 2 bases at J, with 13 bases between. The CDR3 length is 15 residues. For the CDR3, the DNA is TGCAGTGCTAGAGCTTTGGGGGGAACCACAGATACGCAGTATTTT. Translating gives CSARALGGTTDTQYF.

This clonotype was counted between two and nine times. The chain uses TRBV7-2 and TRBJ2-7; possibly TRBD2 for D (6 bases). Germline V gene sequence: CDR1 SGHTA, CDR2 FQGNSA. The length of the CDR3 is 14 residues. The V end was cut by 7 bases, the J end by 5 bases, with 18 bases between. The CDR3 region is CASTTYAGTNEQYF. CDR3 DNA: TGTGCCAGCACCACATACGCGGGAACGAACGAGCAGTACTTC.

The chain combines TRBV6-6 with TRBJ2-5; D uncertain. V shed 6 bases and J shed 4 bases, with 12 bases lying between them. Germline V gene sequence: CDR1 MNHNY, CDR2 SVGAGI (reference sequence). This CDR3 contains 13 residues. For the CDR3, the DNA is TGTGCCAGCAGACCGGAGCAAGGAGAGACCCAGTACTTC. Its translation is CASRPEQGETQYF.